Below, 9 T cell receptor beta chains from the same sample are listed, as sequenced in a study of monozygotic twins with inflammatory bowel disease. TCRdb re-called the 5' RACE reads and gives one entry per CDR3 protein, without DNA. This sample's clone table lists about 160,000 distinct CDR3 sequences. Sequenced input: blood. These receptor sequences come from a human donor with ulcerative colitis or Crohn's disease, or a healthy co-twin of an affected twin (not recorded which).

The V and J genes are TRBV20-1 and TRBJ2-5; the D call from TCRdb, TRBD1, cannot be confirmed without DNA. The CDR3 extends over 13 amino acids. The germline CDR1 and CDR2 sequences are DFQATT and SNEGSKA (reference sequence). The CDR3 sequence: CSARLTGLETQYF.

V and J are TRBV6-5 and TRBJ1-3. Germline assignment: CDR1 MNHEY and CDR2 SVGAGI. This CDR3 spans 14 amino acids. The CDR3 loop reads CASSSTSSGNTIYF.

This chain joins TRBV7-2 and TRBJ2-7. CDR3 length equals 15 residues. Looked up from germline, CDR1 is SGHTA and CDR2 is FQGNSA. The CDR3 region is CASSLAGWSSYEQYF.

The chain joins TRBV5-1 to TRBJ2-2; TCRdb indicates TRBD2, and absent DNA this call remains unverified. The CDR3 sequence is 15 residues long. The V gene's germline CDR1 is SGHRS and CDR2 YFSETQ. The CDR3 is CASSLAAGGTGELFF.

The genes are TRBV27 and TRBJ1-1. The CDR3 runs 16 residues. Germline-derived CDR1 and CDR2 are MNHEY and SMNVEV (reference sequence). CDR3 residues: CASSTLWGLANAEAFF.

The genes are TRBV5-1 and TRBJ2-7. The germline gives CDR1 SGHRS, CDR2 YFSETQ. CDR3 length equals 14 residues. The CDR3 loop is CASSLGQFLNEQYF.

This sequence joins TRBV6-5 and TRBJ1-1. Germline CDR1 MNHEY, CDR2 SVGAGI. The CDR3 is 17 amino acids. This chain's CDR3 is CASSYGAVEPPNTEAFF.

This CDR3 is CASSGDRSYNSPLHF. V gene TRBV2 combines with J gene TRBJ1-6; TCRdb gives TRBD1 as the D gene, but with no DNA this cannot be confirmed. Germline V CDR1 and CDR2: SNHLY, FYNNEI. The CDR3 runs to 15 residues.

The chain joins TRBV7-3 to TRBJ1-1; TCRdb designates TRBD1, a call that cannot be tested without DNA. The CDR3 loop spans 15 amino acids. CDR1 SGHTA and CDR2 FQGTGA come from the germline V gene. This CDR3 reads CASSPRPGADTEAFF. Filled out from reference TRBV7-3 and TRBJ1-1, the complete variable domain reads GAGVSQTPSNKVTEKGKYVELRCDPISGHTALYWYRQSLGQGPEFLIYFQGTGAADDSGLPNDRFFAVRPEGSVSTLKIQRTERGDSAVYLCASSPRPGADTEAFFGQGTRLTVV.